The clone carrying this TCR beta chain was found many times. The CDR3 covers 18 residues. CDR1 is MNHEY, CDR2 SMNVEV, per germline (reference sequence). V shed 2 bases and J shed 3 bases, with 22 bases lying between them. The sample is drawn from a study of T cells in Graves' hyperthyroidism and ophthalmopathy. Diagnostic decisions used clinical symptoms, serum thyroxine and TRAb, thyroid ultrasound and orbital computed tomography. It was RNA transcripts that yielded the amplified TCR beta CDR3 regions. The TCR CDR3 first-round RT-PCR relied on the HTBI primer set. A single record per CDR3 protein comes from TCRdb applying MiXCR to the multiplex PCR reads. The data show about 260,000 distinct CDR3 sequences, roughly 17% seen once.

This sequence was found in a woman aged 18-35 years with Graves' ophthalmopathy. The rearrangement links TRBV27 to TRBJ1-2, with a weak D call TRBD1 (5 bases). Sequencing used blood. CDR3 protein: CASSLLRHPRDGYYGYTF. CDR3 nucleotide sequence: TGTGCCAGCAGTTTACTCCGTCACCCGCGGGACGGGTACTATGGCTACACCTTC.